This section outlines one T cell receptor beta chain sequence together with its context. A 120-subject validation cohort, separate from the approximately 610-subject first cohort, supplied the donors. The table came from immunoSEQ multiplex PCR; TCRdb's copy has only in-frame clones and leaves some out. Of more than 100,000 clones listed, 88% are singletons. Germline V gene lookup returns CDR1 SGHKS and CDR2 YYEKEE (reference sequence). The CDR3 has 17 residues. V shed 3 bases, J shed 2 bases, and the junction held 6 bases outside the gene matches. This entry belongs to a study of cytomegalovirus exposure and HLA in healthy donors.

This sequence originates from a woman younger than 30 in good health and CMV-seropositive. The chain recombines TRBV5-5 with TRBJ2-6; 9 nucleotides align to TRBD2. Sequenced material: PBMCs. The CDR3 here is CASSSGAGGPGANVLTF. CDR3 nucleotides: TGTGCCAGCAGCTCAGGGGCGGGGGGGCCTGGGGCCAACGTCCTGACTTTC.